The next 20 T cell receptor beta chains were all read from a single sample in a study of shared clonotypes between healthy human individuals. Terminally differentiated effector memory CD45RA+ cells were excluded by CCR7 positive selection of CD45RO-negative cells. Sequenced by immunoSEQ multiplex PCR; TCRdb stores in-frame clones only, minus some. The sample yields millions of clones, approximately 94% seen once. The sequenced sample consisted of naive CD8+ T cells from PBMCs. These TCRs come from a man between 18 and 29 years old in good health. Some clones in this sample may be carry-over from other donors' samples.

The rearrangement uses TRBV27 and TRBJ1-4; 7 bases align to TRBD1. The V and J ends lost 5 bases and 3 bases, in that order; junction bases with no gene match: 9. CDR1 is MNHEY and CDR2 is SMNVEV in the germline V gene (reference sequence). CDR3 length: 16 residues. CDR3 sequence (DNA): TGTGCCAGCAGTCCCGAAAAGGGGGCGCCTAATGAAAAACTGTTTTTT. Translating gives CASSPEKGAPNEKLFF.

The chain joins TRBV7-3 to TRBJ2-1; D gene unclear. The V end was cut by 0 bases, the J end by 0 bases, with 9 bases between. The length of the CDR3 is 16 residues. Germline assignment: CDR1 SGHTA and CDR2 FQGTGA. The CDR3 spells CASSLTMASSYNEQFF. The DNA for the CDR3 is TGTGCCAGCAGCTTAACGATGGCGAGCTCCTACAATGAGCAGTTCTTC.

The V gene is TRBV28, the J gene TRBJ2-7; D is possibly TRBD1 (5 bases). The germline V and J ends were trimmed by 6 bases and 2 bases, with 14 bases remaining between them. This CDR3 comprises 14 residues. The germline V gene has CDR1 MDHEN and CDR2 SYDVKM. The DNA of the CDR3 is TGTGCCAGCAGGCCGGAAACAGGTCCCTACGAGCAGTACTTC. Protein sequence: CASRPETGPYEQYF.

The chain has TRBV2 and TRBJ2-4; TRBD1 is a possible D gene (8 bases). Per germline, CDR1 SNHLY and CDR2 FYNNEI. Deletions cut 4 bases from V and 8 bases from J, with 18 bases between. The CDR3 extends over 15 amino acids. CDR3 DNA sequence: TGTGCCAGCAGTGCGGGAGGACAGGGTAGGGACATTCAGTACTTC. Its protein product is CASSAGGQGRDIQYF.

V is TRBV14 and J is TRBJ2-1; 12 bases are shared with TRBD2. V was clipped by 1 base and J by 8 bases; unmatched bases: 12. CDR1 and CDR2 from the germline V gene are SGHDN and FVKESK. The CDR3 spans 18 residues. Here the CDR3 reads CASSQGLAGVKFLDEQFF. For the CDR3, the DNA is TGTGCCAGCAGCCAAGGACTAGCGGGAGTTAAGTTTCTTGATGAGCAGTTCTTC.

V and J are TRBV28 and TRBJ2-1, with 11 bases that match TRBD2. Germline lookup yields CDR1 MDHEN and CDR2 SYDVKM. There are 15 residues in the CDR3. V lost 5 bases, J lost 2 bases, and 2 bases stayed unmatched. In DNA, the CDR3 is TGTGCCAGCAGTCGACTAGCGGGGACCTACAATGAGCAGTTCTTC. Protein: CASSRLAGTYNEQFF.

The V call is TRBV28, the J call TRBJ2-7; no definite D call. The V gene lost 3 bases and the J gene lost 4 bases, with 10 bases spanning the gap. This CDR3 has 13 amino acids. Germline V gene data show CDR1 as MDHEN and CDR2 as SYDVKM. This CDR3 is CASSFGLLYEQYF. CDR3 nucleotides: TGTGCCAGCAGTTTTGGGCTACTTTACGAGCAGTACTTC.

The chain recombines TRBV29-1 with TRBJ2-7, with 11 bases that match TRBD2. The CDR3 runs to 14 residues. Germline V gives CDR1 SQVTM, CDR2 ANQGSEA. V lost 6 bases, J lost 9 bases, and 13 bases stayed unmatched. The CDR3 sequence: CSVAGLADEDGQYF. CDR3 in DNA: TGCAGCGTCGCGGGACTAGCGGACGAAGACGGGCAGTACTTC.

The gene calls are TRBV14 and TRBJ1-2; D gene unclear. The germline V gene has CDR1 SGHDN and CDR2 FVKESK. The CDR3 has 14 amino acids. The V gene lost 0 bases and the J gene lost 8 bases, with 13 bases spanning the gap. The CDR3 nucleotides read TGTGCCAGCAGCCAAGATAACTCGGCGGAAGGCTACACCTTC. Translated, it gives CASSQDNSAEGYTF. The variable domain in full, with the rest retrieved from reference TRBV14 and TRBJ1-2, is EAGVTQFPSHSVIEKGQTVTLRCDPISGHDNLYWYRRVMGKEIKFLLHFVKESKQDESGMPNNRFLAERTGGTYSTLKVQPAELEDSGVYFCASSQDNSAEGYTFGSGTRLTVV.

Worth noting for this clone: A junction end diverges from the germline sequence, so it may reflect a read error. The chain employs TRBV5-1 and TRBJ2-2, with a possible D match to TRBD2 (5 bases). The CDR3 has 15 amino acids. In germline, CDR1 is SGHRS, CDR2 YFSETQ. CDR3 DNA sequence: TGCGCCGGCAGCTCCGAGGACTTCTTCACCGGGGAGCTGTTTTTT. Translating gives CAGSSEDFFTGELFF. The entire variable domain, with the rest obtained from reference TRBV5-1 and TRBJ2-2, is as follows: KAGVTQTPRYLIKTRGQQVTLSCSPISGHRSVSWYQQTPGQGLQFLFEYFSETQRNKGNFPGRFSGRQFSNSRSEMNVSTLELGDSALYLCAGSSEDFFTGELFFGEGSRLTVL.

The V gene is TRBV10-2, the J gene TRBJ2-3; maybe TRBD1 (5 bases). This CDR3 spans 17 amino acids. The germline CDR1 and CDR2 sequences are WSHSY and SAAADI. V was cut by 2 bases and J by 4 bases, with 19 bases left in between. CDR3 in amino acids: CASSEGPPDSSADTQYF. CDR3 DNA sequence: TGCGCCAGCAGTGAGGGACCCCCAGACAGTAGTGCAGATACGCAGTATTTT.

This chain joins TRBV9 and TRBJ1-1; D call uncertain. The germline gives CDR1 SGDLS, CDR2 YYNGEE. The CDR3 loop spans 14 amino acids. V dropped 3 bases and J dropped 6 bases, with 15 bases sitting between them. This CDR3 is CASSASRETAEAFF. DNA of the CDR3: TGTGCCAGCAGCGCCTCGCGGGAGACGGCTGAAGCTTTCTTT.

The gene calls are TRBV28 and TRBJ1-1; no clear D gene. The CDR3 length is 16 residues. Between the trimmed V and J ends, which lost 4 bases and 0 bases, there was a span of 15 bases. CDR1 and CDR2 from the germline V gene are MDHEN and SYDVKM. The CDR3 DNA reads TGTGCCAGCAGTTCCTTCACCTGGGTTTTGAACACTGAAGCTTTCTTT. This gives the protein CASSSFTWVLNTEAFF.

The rearrangement joins TRBV7-8 to TRBJ1-1, with D unclear. V was shortened by 6 bases and J by 4 bases, with 18 bases between the two germline ends. The CDR3 sequence is 15 residues long. Germline V gene data show CDR1 as SGHVS and CDR2 as FQNEAQ. Here the CDR3 reads CASRPPGVRSTEAFF. DNA for the CDR3: TGTGCCAGCAGACCCCCGGGTGTTCGGAGCACTGAAGCTTTCTTT.

J is TRBJ1-1 and V is TRBV5-8; D may be TRBD1 (5 bases). Germline V lookup: CDR1 SGHTS, CDR2 YDEGEE. V dropped 0 bases and J dropped 6 bases, with 12 bases sitting between them. The CDR3 has 14 residues. In nucleotides, the CDR3 is TGTGCCAGCAGCTTGGCCGTAGGGGCGGCTGAAGCTTTCTTT. Protein: CASSLAVGAAEAFF.

The CDR3 loop reads CAAGRADSYEQYF. DNA of the CDR3: TGTGCCGCAGGCAGGGCCGACTCCTACGAGCAGTACTTC. The chain has TRBV21-1 and TRBJ2-7; the table gives TRBD1 as D, unverified against the DNA. TRBV21-1 is deemed a pseudogene. The CDR3 consists of 13 residues.

V and J are TRBV27 and TRBJ2-3; D possibly corresponds to TRBD1 (6 bases). Germline V gives CDR1 MNHEY, CDR2 SMNVEV (reference sequence). The CDR3 is 16 amino acids. V was clipped by 5 bases and J by 3 bases, with 18 bases between them. The CDR3 is CASSPWTETATDTQYF. CDR3 bases: TGTGCCAGCAGTCCCTGGACAGAGACGGCTACAGATACGCAGTATTTT.

This clone occurred once. The chain uses TRBV28 and TRBJ2-5, with D maybe TRBD1 (5 bases). Germline-derived CDR1 and CDR2 are MDHEN and SYDVKM. CDR3 length equals 15 residues. The V end was cut by 6 bases, the J end by 0 bases, with 14 bases between. The CDR3 loop reads CASRNLRAYQETQYF. CDR3 coding DNA: TGTGCCAGCAGGAACCTCAGGGCGTACCAAGAGACCCAGTACTTC. Complete variable domain (other parts from reference TRBV28 and TRBJ2-5): DVKVTQSSRYLVKRTGEKVFLECVQDMDHENMFWYRQDPGLGLRLIYFSYDVKMKEKGDIPEGYSVSREKKERFSLILESASTNQTSMYLCASRNLRAYQETQYFGPGTRLLVL.

About this clone itself: Other nucleotide sequences in the sample specify the same CDR3. J is TRBJ2-7 and V is TRBV5-1; perhaps D is TRBD1 or TRBD2 (5 bases each). V shed 0 bases and J shed 2 bases, with 12 bases lying between them. The CDR3 extends over 15 amino acids. Per germline, CDR1 SGHRS and CDR2 YFSETQ. CDR3 amino acids: CASSLAEGSAYEQYF. As DNA, the CDR3 is TGCGCCAGCAGCTTGGCCGAGGGGTCCGCCTACGAGCAGTACTTC. Looking up the rest from reference TRBV5-1 and TRBJ2-7 gives the full variable domain: KAGVTQTPRYLIKTRGQQVTLSCSPISGHRSVSWYQQTPGQGLQFLFEYFSETQRNKGNFPGRFSGRQFSNSRSEMNVSTLELGDSALYLCASSLAEGSAYEQYFGPGTRLTVT.

This sequence joins TRBV4-2 and TRBJ2-3; 8 nucleotides align to TRBD2. J lost 5 bases, V lost 1 base, and 11 bases had no gene match. Looked up from germline, CDR1 is LGHNA and CDR2 is YNFKEQ. The CDR3 sequence is 17 residues long. The CDR3 DNA reads TGTGCCAGCAGCCAAGGGCGCGGTACTAGCGGTGAAGATACGCAGTATTTT. Amino acid sequence: CASSQGRGTSGEDTQYF.